This T cell receptor beta chain was sequenced in a study of blood T cell repertoires in COVID-19. For the study at large: The samples span acute and convalescent COVID-19 from the United States, Italy and Spain. From T cells, B-cell-depleted T cells, or PBMCs came the material, which was cDNA or gDNA.

Germline V CDR1 and CDR2: SNHLY, FYNNEI. The ends were cut back, 9 bases at V and 8 bases at J, with 23 bases in the middle. The CDR3 has 15 residues. The study recruited exposed participants who had met a COVID-19 case within 2 weeks before entry. Libraries were prepared by immunoSEQ multiplex PCR; TCRdb keeps only in-frame clonotypes and omits some of them. The sample has some 270,000 clones; around 90% are singletons. The sequencing input was PBMCs or T cells enriched from blood (not recorded which). V usage is TRBV2 and J usage is TRBJ2-1; D is perhaps TRBD1 (6 bases). This receptor was identified in a man in his forties or fifties who had been exposed to COVID-19. This CDR3 reads CARNPTGQATDEQFF. The DNA for the CDR3 is TGTGCCAGAAATCCTACGGGACAAGCTACCGATGAGCAGTTCTTC.